This T cell receptor (beta chain) was sequenced for a study of CD8 T cells in ankylosing spondylitis. This clonotype was observed a few times. Its matching antigen is unknown. Using quantitative 5'-RACE with molecular barcodes, the authors made TCR beta libraries. TCRdb analysed the 5' RACE reads with MiXCR anew, one entry per CDR3 protein. The table includes 150,000 to 200,000 distinct CDR3 sequences, around 10% detected once. Study findings and constraints: Past studies reported some motif variants in reactive arthritis synovial fluid and blood. Enrichment of disease-linked clones was reportedly significant in matched ankylosing spondylitis synovial fluid. A motif of 7 to 9 highly homologous TCR beta variants was seen as apparently characteristic of ankylosing spondylitis blood.

Sequences were obtained from blood, either unsorted or a sorted T cell fraction (not recorded which). This sequence was found in a male donor with ankylosing spondylitis or in good health (not recorded which).

The CDR3 region has the DNA TGTGCCAGCAGCTCCATAACAGTTTATAGTACTGAAGCTTTCTTT. This translates into CASSSITVYSTEAFF. The genes are TRBV7-8 and TRBJ1-1; D gene ambiguous. V was cut by 4 bases and J by 5 bases, with 17 bases left in between. The CDR3 runs 15 residues. Germline CDR1 reads SGHVS; CDR2 reads FQNEAQ.